This T cell receptor beta chain originates from a study of cytomegalovirus exposure and HLA in healthy donors. Researchers ran the PCR with 60 Vbeta and 13 Jbeta primers. Generated by immunoSEQ multiplex PCR, the TCRdb table keeps only in-frame clones and is missing some. The repertoire holds approximately 150,000 clones, with roughly four fifths as singletons. CDR3 length: 11 amino acids. Trimming removed 6 bases from V and 10 bases from J, with 13 bases in between. In germline, CDR1 is DFQATT, CDR2 SNEGSKA (reference sequence). Sequencing input: PBMCs. The clonotype comes from a middle-aged woman in good health and CMV-seronegative. V gene TRBV20-1 combines with J gene TRBJ2-1, with a weak D call TRBD2 (5 bases). For the CDR3, the DNA is TGCAGTGCGCCACTAGGACCCGAGCAGTTCTTC. This translates into CSAPLGPEQFF.